This entry describes one TCR beta chain. Its cognate antigen is unknown. The sample comes from a study of cytomegalovirus exposure and HLA in healthy donors. PCR amplification relied on 60 Vbeta primers (plus 13 Jbeta primers). Here immunoSEQ multiplex PCR was the method, and the copy in TCRdb shows in-frame clones only, minus some. The sample records 90,000 or so clones, 82% being singletons. Study-level points and caveats: The Asian-associated ancestry cluster reportedly had fewer N-insertions than the 666-donor mean in a later analysis. An analysis done earlier found most TCR beta V segments productive about 90% or about 30% of the time. A later analysis linked a missense DCLRE1C variant to TCR beta V- and J-gene trimming.

Specimen: PBMCs. The receptor was derived from a man between 45 and 60 years old in good health and CMV-seronegative.

This CDR3 is CAKDGRGRGQTQYF. The CDR3 nucleotides read TGTGCCAAGGACGGTAGGGGCAGGGGACAGACCCAGTACTTC. The V and J genes are TRBV19 and TRBJ2-5; D is possibly TRBD1 (6 bases). The CDR3 has 14 residues. Germline V gene lookup returns CDR1 LNHDA and CDR2 SQIVND (reference sequence). Trimming left V 10 bases short and J 6 bases short, with 21 bases between.